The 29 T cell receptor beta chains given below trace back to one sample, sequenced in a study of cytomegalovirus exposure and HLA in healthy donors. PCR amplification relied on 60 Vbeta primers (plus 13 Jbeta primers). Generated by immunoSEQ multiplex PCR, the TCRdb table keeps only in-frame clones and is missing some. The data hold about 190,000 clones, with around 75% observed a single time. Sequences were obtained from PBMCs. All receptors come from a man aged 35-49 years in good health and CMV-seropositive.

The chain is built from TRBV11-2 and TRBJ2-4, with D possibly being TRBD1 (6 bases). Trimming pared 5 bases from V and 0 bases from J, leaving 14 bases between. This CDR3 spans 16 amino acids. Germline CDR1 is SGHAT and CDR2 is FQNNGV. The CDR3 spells CASSPRGSLAKNIQYF. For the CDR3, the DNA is TGTGCCAGCAGCCCGAGGGGGTCCCTAGCCAAAAACATTCAGTACTTC.

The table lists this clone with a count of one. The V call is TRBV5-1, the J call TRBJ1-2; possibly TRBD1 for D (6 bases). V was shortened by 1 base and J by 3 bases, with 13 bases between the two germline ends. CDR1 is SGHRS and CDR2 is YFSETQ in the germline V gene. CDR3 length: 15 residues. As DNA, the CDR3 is TGCGCCAGCAGCTTGACGGGGGGCCCTTACTATGGCTACACCTTC. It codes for CASSLTGGPYYGYTF.

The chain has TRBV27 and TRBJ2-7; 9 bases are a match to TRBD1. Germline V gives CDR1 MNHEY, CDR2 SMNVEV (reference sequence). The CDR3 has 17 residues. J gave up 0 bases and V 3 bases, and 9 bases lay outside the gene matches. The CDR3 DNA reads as TGTGCCAGCAGTTTCGGGACAGGGAATCCCTACTCCTACGAGCAGTACTTC. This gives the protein CASSFGTGNPYSYEQYF.

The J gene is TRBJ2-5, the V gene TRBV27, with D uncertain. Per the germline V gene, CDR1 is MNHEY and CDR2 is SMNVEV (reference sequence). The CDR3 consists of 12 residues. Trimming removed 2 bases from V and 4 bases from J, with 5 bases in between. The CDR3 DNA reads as TGTGCCAGCAGTTTACGAGTAGAGACCCAGTACTTC. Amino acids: CASSLRVETQYF.

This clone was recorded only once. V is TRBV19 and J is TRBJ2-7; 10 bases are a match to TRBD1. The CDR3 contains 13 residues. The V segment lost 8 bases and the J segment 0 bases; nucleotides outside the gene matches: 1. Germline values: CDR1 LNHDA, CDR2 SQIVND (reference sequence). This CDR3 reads CASRTGGSYEQYF. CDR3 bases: TGTGCCAGTCGGACAGGGGGCTCCTACGAGCAGTACTTC. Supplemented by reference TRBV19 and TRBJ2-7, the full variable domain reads DGGITQSPKYLFRKEGQNVTLSCEQNLNHDAMYWYRQDPGQGLRLIYYSQIVNDFQKGDIAEGYSVSREKKESFPLTVTSAQKNPTAFYLCASRTGGSYEQYFGPGTRLTVT.

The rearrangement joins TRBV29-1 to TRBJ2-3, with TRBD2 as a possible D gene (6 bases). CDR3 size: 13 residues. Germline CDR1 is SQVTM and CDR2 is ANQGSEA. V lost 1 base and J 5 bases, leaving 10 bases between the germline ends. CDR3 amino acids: CSVEGRRVDTQYF. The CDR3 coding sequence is TGCAGCGTTGAAGGCAGGAGGGTAGATACGCAGTATTTT.

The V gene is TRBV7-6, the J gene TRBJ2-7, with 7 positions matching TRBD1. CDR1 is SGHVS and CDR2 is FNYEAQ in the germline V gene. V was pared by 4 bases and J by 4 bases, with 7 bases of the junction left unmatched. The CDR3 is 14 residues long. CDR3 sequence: CASSSSGTAYEQYF. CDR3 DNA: TGTGCCAGCAGCTCCTCCGGGACAGCTTACGAGCAGTACTTC.

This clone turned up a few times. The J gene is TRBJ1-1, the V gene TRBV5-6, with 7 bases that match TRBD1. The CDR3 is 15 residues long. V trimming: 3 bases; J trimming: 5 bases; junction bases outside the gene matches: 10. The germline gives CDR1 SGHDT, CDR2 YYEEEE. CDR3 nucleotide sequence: TGTGCCAGCAGCTGGGGTGGAGGGGGCTTGACTGAAGCTTTCTTT. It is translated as CASSWGGGGLTEAFF.

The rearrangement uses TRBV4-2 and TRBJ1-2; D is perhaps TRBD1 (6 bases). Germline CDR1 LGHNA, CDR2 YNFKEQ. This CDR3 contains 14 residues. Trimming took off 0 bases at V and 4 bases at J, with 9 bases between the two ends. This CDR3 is CASSQEGRGYGYTF. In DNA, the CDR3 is TGTGCCAGCAGCCAAGAGGGCAGGGGCTATGGCTACACCTTC.

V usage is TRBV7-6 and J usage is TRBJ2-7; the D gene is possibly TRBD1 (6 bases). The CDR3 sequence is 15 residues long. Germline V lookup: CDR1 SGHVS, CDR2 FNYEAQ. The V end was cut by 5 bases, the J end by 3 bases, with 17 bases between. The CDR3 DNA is TGTGCCAGCAGCCTTAGCCTGGGACACAACTACGAGCAGTACTTC. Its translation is CASSLSLGHNYEQYF.

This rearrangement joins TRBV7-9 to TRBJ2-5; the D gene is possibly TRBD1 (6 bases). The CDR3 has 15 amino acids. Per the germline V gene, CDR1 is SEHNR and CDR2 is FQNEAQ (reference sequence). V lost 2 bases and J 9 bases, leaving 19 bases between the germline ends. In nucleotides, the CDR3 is TGTGCCAGCAGCTTAAATGCGGCCAGGGGTTTTCCCCAGTACTTC. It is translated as CASSLNAARGFPQYF.

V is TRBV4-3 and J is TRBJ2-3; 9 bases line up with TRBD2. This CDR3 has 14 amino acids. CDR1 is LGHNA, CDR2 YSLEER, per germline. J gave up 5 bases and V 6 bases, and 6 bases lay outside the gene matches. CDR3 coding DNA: TGCGCCAGCAGACGCGGCGGGGGGGGAGATACGCAGTATTTT. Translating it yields CASRRGGGGDTQYF.

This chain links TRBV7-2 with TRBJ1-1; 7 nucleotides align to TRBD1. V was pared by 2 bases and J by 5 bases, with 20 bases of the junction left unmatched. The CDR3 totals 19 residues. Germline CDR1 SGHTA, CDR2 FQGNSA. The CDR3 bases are TGTGCCAGCAGCTTATTTCCAGGGGGTGTCCAGCTAGGAGGAACTGAAGCTTTCTTT. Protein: CASSLFPGGVQLGGTEAFF.

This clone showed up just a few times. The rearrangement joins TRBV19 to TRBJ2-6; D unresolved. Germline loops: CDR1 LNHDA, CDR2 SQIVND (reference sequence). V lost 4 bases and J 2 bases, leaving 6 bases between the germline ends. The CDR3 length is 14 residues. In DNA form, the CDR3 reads TGTGCCAGTAGTAGCAACACTGGGGCCAACGTCCTGACTTTC. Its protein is CASSSNTGANVLTF.

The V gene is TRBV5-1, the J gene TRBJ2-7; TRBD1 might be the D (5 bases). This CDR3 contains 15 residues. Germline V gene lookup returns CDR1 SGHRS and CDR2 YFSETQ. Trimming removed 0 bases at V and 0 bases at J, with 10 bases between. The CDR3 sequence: CASSLVSDSSYEQYF. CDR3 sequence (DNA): TGCGCCAGCAGCTTGGTGTCCGACAGCTCCTACGAGCAGTACTTC.

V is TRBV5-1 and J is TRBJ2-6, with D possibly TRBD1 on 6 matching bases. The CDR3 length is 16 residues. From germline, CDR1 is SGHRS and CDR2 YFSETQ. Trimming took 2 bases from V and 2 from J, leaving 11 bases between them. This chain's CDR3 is CASSFQGSPGANVLTF. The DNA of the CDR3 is TGCGCCAGCAGCTTCCAGGGGAGTCCTGGGGCCAACGTCCTGACTTTC.

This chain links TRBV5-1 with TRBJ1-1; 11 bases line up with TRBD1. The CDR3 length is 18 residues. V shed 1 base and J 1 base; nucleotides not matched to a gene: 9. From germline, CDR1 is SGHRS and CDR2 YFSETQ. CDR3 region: CASSLFLRTGGANTEAFF. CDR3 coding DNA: TGCGCCAGCAGCTTGTTTCTTCGGACAGGGGGCGCGAACACTGAAGCTTTCTTT.

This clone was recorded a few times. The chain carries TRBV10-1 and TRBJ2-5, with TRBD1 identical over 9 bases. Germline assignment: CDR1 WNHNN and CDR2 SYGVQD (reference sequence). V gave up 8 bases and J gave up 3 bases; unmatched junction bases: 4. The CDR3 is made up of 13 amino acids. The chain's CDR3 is CASGDREEETQYF. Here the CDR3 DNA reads TGCGCCAGCGGGGACAGGGAGGAAGAGACCCAGTACTTC.

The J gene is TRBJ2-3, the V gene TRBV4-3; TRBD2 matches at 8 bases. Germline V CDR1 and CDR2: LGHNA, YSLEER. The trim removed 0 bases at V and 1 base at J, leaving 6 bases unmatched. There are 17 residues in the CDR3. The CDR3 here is CASSQEIPLAGTDTQYF. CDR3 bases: TGCGCCAGCAGCCAAGAAATCCCACTAGCGGGCACAGATACGCAGTATTTT.

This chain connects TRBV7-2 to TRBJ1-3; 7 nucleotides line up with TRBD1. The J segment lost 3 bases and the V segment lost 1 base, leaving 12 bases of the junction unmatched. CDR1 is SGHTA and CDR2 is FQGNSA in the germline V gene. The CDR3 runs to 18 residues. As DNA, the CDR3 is TGTGCCAGCAGCTTAGTGCCCTTACAGGGGTCCTATGGAAACACCATATATTTT. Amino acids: CASSLVPLQGSYGNTIYF.

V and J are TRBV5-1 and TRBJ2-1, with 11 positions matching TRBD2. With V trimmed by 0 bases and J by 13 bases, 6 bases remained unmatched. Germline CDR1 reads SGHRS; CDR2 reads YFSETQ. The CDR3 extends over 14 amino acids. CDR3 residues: CASSLVVAGGEQFF. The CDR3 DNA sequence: TGCGCCAGCAGCTTGGTAGTAGCGGGGGGGGAACAGTTCTTC.

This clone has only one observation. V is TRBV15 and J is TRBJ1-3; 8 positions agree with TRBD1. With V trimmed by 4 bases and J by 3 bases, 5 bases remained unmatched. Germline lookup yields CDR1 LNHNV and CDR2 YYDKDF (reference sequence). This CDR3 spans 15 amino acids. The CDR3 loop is CATSTQGASGNTIYF. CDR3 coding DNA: TGTGCCACCAGCACTCAGGGGGCCAGTGGAAACACCATATATTTT.

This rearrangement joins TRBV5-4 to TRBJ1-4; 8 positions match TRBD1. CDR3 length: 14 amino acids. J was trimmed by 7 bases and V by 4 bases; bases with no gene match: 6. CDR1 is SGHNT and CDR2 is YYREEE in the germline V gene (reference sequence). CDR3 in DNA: TGTGCCAGCAGCCTGGACAGGGAGAGTGAAAAACTGTTTTTT. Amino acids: CASSLDRESEKLFF.

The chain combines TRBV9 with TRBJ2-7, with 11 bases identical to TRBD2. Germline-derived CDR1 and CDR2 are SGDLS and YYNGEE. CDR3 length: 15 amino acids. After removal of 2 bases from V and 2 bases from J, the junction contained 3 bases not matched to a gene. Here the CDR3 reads CASSVGTSGAYEQYF. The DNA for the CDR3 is TGTGCCAGCAGCGTTGGGACTAGCGGAGCCTACGAGCAGTACTTC.

CDR3 amino acids: CASSLRGQGGYTEAFF. CDR3 nucleotide sequence: TGTGCCAGCAGTTTACGTGGGCAGGGAGGTTACACTGAAGCTTTCTTT. The gene calls are TRBV27 and TRBJ1-1, with D perhaps TRBD1 (5 bases). Trimming stripped 2 bases from V and 3 bases from J, with 16 bases between. In germline, CDR1 is MNHEY, CDR2 SMNVEV (reference sequence). CDR3 length: 16 residues.

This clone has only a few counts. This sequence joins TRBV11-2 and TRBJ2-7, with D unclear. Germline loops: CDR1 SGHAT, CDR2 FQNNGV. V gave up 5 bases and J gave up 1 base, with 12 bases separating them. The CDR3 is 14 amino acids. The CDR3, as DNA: TGTGCCAGCAGCCCCGAGGCCTTATCCTACGAGCAGTACTTC. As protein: CASSPEALSYEQYF.

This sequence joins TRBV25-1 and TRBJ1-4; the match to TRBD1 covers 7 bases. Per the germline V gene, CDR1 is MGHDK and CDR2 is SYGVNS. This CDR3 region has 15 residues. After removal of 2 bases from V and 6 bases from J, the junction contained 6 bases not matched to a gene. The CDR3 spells CASSELNRGHEKLFF. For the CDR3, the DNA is TGTGCCAGCAGTGAACTCAACAGGGGTCATGAAAAACTGTTTTTT. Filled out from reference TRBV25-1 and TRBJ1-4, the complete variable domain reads EADIYQTPRYLVIGTGKKITLECSQTMGHDKMYWYQQDPGMELHLIHYSYGVNSTEKGDLSSESTVSRIRTEHFPLTLESARPSHTSQYLCASSELNRGHEKLFFGSGTQLSVL.

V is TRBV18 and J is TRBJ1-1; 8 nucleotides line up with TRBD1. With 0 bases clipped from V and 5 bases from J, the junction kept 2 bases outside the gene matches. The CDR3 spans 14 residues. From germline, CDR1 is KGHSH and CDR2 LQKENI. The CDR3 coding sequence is TGTGCCAGCTCACCACCGTGGGACAGGACTGAAGCTTTCTTT. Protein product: CASSPPWDRTEAFF.

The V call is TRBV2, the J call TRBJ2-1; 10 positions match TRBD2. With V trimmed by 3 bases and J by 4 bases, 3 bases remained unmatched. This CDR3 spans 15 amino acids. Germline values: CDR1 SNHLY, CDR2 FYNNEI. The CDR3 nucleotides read TGTGCCAGCAGTGATCAGCGGGGGGGTTACAATGAGCAGTTCTTC. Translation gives CASSDQRGGYNEQFF.